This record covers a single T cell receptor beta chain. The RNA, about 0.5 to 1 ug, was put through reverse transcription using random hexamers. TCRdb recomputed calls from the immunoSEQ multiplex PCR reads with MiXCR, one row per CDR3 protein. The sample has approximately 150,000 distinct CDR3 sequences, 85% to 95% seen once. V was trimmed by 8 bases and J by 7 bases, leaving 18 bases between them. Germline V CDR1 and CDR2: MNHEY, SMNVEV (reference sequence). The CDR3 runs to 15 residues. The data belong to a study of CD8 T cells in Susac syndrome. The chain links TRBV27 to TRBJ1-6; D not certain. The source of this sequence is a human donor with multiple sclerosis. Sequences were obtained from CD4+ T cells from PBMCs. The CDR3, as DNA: TGTGCCAGCGCCTGGTCTTACCCTGACAATTCACCCCTCCACTTT. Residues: CASAWSYPDNSPLHF.